These 14 T cell receptor beta chains originate from one sample sequenced in a study of cytomegalovirus exposure and HLA in healthy donors. This PCR relied on a set of 60 Vbeta primers and 13 Jbeta primers. Clones were sequenced by immunoSEQ multiplex PCR, and TCRdb holds only the in-frame ones, with some missing. This repertoire shows approximately 110,000 clones, approximately 71% found once; its top ten account for under 8.5%. What was sequenced was PBMCs. Every receptor here comes from a man aged 40-49 years in good health and CMV-seronegative.

The sample holds many counts of this clone. The V gene is TRBV4-3, the J gene TRBJ2-1; 9 nucleotides match TRBD1. After removal of 0 bases from V and 4 bases from J, the junction contained 4 bases not matched to a gene. The CDR3 is 16 amino acids. Germline V gene sequence: CDR1 LGHNA, CDR2 YSLEER. The CDR3: CASSQETGGAYNEQFF. As DNA, the CDR3 is TGCGCCAGCAGCCAAGAAACAGGGGGCGCTTACAATGAGCAGTTCTTC.

The chain employs TRBV18 and TRBJ1-5; D is uncertain. The CDR3 runs 14 residues. Per the germline V gene, CDR1 is KGHSH and CDR2 is LQKENI. Trimming pared 4 bases from V and 0 bases from J, leaving 7 bases between. The CDR3 protein is CASSQEYSNQPQHF. In nucleotides, the CDR3 is TGTGCCAGCTCACAGGAGTATAGCAATCAGCCCCAGCATTTT.

The chain links TRBV9 to TRBJ1-5; D not certain. The CDR3 has 13 amino acids. From germline, CDR1 is SGDLS and CDR2 YYNGEE. Trimming took off 1 base at V and 3 bases at J, with 5 bases between the two ends. CDR3 nucleotide sequence: TGTGCCAGCAGCGTAAACACCAATCAGCCCCAGCATTTT. Protein: CASSVNTNQPQHF. Looking up the rest from reference TRBV9 and TRBJ1-5 gives the full variable domain: DSGVTQTPKHLITATGQRVTLRCSPRSGDLSVYWYQQSLDQGLQFLIQYYNGEERAKGNILERFSAQQFPDLHSELNLSSLELGDSALYFCASSVNTNQPQHFGDGTRLSIL.

This CDR3 reads CASSPRATAPAAQYF. CDR3 nucleotides: TGTGCCAGCAGCCCCAGGGCGACTGCCCCGGCGGCGCAGTATTTT. The V gene is TRBV5-6, the J gene TRBJ2-3; possible D gene TRBD1, 5 bases. The germline V gene has CDR1 SGHDT and CDR2 YYEEEE. The CDR3 is made up of 15 amino acids. Trimming pared 4 bases from V and 10 bases from J, leaving 22 bases between.

This clone was detected only a few times. V gene TRBV6-1 combines with J gene TRBJ2-5, with D uncertain. The DNA matches TRBJ2-7 better at its end, which makes the J call doubtful. Germline CDR1 reads MNHNS; CDR2 reads SASEGT. This CDR3 has 13 amino acids. The CDR3 sequence: CASSELGSYEQYF. Here the CDR3 DNA reads TGTGCCAGCAGTGAACTGGGCTCCTACGAGCAGTACTTC.

This sequence joins TRBV5-6 and TRBJ2-5; 8 nucleotides agree with TRBD1. With 2 bases clipped from V and 7 bases from J, the junction kept 10 bases outside the gene matches. The CDR3 is 15 residues long. Germline V gene sequence: CDR1 SGHDT, CDR2 YYEEEE. CDR3 DNA sequence: TGTGCCAGCAGCTTTCAGGACAGGGACCCAGGGACCCAGTACTTC. It is translated as CASSFQDRDPGTQYF.

The chain couples TRBV9 to TRBJ2-1, with D maybe TRBD1 (6 bases). The CDR3 is 16 amino acids. Trimming shortened V by 3 bases and J by 7 bases, and 20 bases separated the two germline ends. Germline-derived CDR1 and CDR2 are SGDLS and YYNGEE. CDR3 bases: TGTGCCAGCAGCGCGACCCACCAGGGGATCAGGAATGAGCAGTTCTTC. Translated, it gives CASSATHQGIRNEQFF. Full variable domain (remainder filled in from reference TRBV9 and TRBJ2-1): DSGVTQTPKHLITATGQRVTLRCSPRSGDLSVYWYQQSLDQGLQFLIQYYNGEERAKGNILERFSAQQFPDLHSELNLSSLELGDSALYFCASSATHQGIRNEQFFGPGTRLTVL.

This chain connects TRBV5-1 to TRBJ1-5; D call uncertain. The V end was cut by 2 bases, the J end by 0 bases, with 9 bases between. The germline gives CDR1 SGHRS, CDR2 YFSETQ. The CDR3 loop spans 15 amino acids. The CDR3 bases are TGCGCCAGCAGCTTAGGAGGGTCTAGCAATCAGCCCCAGCATTTT. Translated: CASSLGGSSNQPQHF.

The V and J genes are TRBV11-3 and TRBJ2-2; D might be TRBD1 (5 bases). CDR3 length: 16 amino acids. V was shortened by 3 bases and J by 4 bases, with 15 bases between the two germline ends. The germline V gene has CDR1 SGHNT and CDR2 YENEEA. Here the CDR3 reads CASSLGQGSTTGELFF. CDR3 sequence (DNA): TGTGCCAGCAGCTTGGGGCAGGGTTCTACCACCGGGGAGCTGTTTTTT.

The chain has TRBV10-3 and TRBJ2-7; 8 bases line up with TRBD1. The germline V gene encodes CDR1 ENHRY and CDR2 SYGVKD. The V and J ends lost 2 bases and 1 base, in that order; junction bases with no gene match: 4. This CDR3 is built from 15 residues. The CDR3, as DNA: TGTGCCATCAGTGAGAACAGGGGGGCTTCCTACGAGCAGTACTTC. This sequence encodes CAISENRGASYEQYF.

J is TRBJ2-7 and V is TRBV28; a possible D gene is TRBD1 (6 bases). Germline assignment: CDR1 MDHEN and CDR2 SYDVKM. The CDR3 consists of 16 residues. V shed 1 base and J shed 5 bases, with 18 bases lying between them. The DNA for the CDR3 is TGTGCCAGCAGTTTATCCCCCGGGACAATGGACGACGAGCAGTACTTC. It encodes CASSLSPGTMDDEQYF.

The chain recombines TRBV9 with TRBJ1-3, with unresolved D. The V and J ends lost 0 bases and 2 bases respectively, with 15 bases between them. Germline V gene sequence: CDR1 SGDLS, CDR2 YYNGEE. There are 17 residues in the CDR3. CDR3 in DNA: TGTGCCAGCAGCGTAGAGGCCATCCGGCGGGCTGGAAACACCATATATTTT. It yields the protein CASSVEAIRRAGNTIYF. The full variable domain, its missing parts supplied by reference TRBV9 and TRBJ1-3, is DSGVTQTPKHLITATGQRVTLRCSPRSGDLSVYWYQQSLDQGLQFLIQYYNGEERAKGNILERFSAQQFPDLHSELNLSSLELGDSALYFCASSVEAIRRAGNTIYFGEGSWLTVV.

The chain has TRBV4-2 and TRBJ1-5; maybe TRBD1 (5 bases). CDR3 size: 15 residues. Deletions cut 0 bases from V and 4 bases from J, with 10 bases between. Germline assignment: CDR1 LGHNA and CDR2 YNFKEQ. CDR3 in amino acids: CASSQDGQGNQPQHF. CDR3 nucleotide sequence: TGTGCCAGCAGCCAAGATGGTCAGGGTAATCAGCCCCAGCATTTT.

The chain couples TRBV4-1 to TRBJ2-7; 12 bases map to TRBD2. CDR1 is MGHRA and CDR2 is YSYEKL in the germline V gene. The CDR3 consists of 14 residues. V dropped 4 bases and J dropped 4; count of bases not matched to a gene: 2. CDR3 nucleotide sequence: TGCGCCAGCAGCCGCGGGACTAGCGGGTACGAGCAGTACTTC. Its protein is CASSRGTSGYEQYF.